The 27 T cell receptor beta chains listed next were all sequenced from one sample in a study of control samples from healthy donors and cancer patients. Repertoires were generated with immunoSEQ multiplex PCR, while TCRdb's copy carries only in-frame clones and drops some. This repertoire shows approximately 150,000 clones, around 90% found once; its top ten account for 1.5% to 2%. Sequencing was performed on blood. These receptors were collected from a man aged 18 to 30 in good health.

The genes are TRBV10-3 and TRBJ2-3; the D is unclear. V lost 1 base and J lost 8, with 7 bases in between. In germline, CDR1 is ENHRY, CDR2 SYGVKD. The CDR3 loop spans 12 amino acids. CDR3 bases: TGTGCCATCAGTGAGTGGCGGTCTACGCAGTATTTT. Translating gives CAISEWRSTQYF.

This chain connects TRBV20-1 to TRBJ1-5, with a weak D call TRBD1 (6 bases). Trimming cost V 5 bases and J 11 bases, with 13 bases left between them. The CDR3 has 11 residues. Looked up from germline, CDR1 is DFQATT and CDR2 is SNEGSKA (reference sequence). The CDR3 protein is CSALGDTTQHF. CDR3 bases: TGCAGTGCTCTGGGGGACACTACCCAGCATTTT.

V usage is TRBV5-4 and J usage is TRBJ2-5; possibly TRBD2 for D (5 bases). Germline CDR1 and CDR2: SGHNT and YYREEE (reference sequence). V lost 4 bases and J 3 bases, leaving 10 bases between the germline ends. The CDR3 sequence is 13 residues long. The CDR3 is CASSHDGEETQYF. In DNA, the CDR3 is TGTGCCAGCAGCCATGACGGGGAAGAGACCCAGTACTTC.

The CDR3 sequence: CASSLTLAYNEQFF. The CDR3 region has the DNA TGTGCCAGCAGTTTGACCCTGGCGTACAATGAGCAGTTCTTC. The rearrangement uses TRBV28 and TRBJ2-1; no definite D call. The germline CDR1 and CDR2 sequences are MDHEN and SYDVKM. The CDR3 runs to 14 residues. The V end lost 3 bases, the J end lost 4 bases, and 10 bases lay between the germline ends.

The chain uses TRBV25-1 and TRBJ1-6; D uncertain. There are 13 residues in the CDR3. In germline, CDR1 is MGHDK, CDR2 SYGVNS. With 2 bases removed from V and 5 bases from J, the gap between germline ends came to 4 bases. The CDR3 coding sequence is TGTGCCAGCAGTGAACAGAATAATTCACCCCTCCACTTT. It is translated as CASSEQNNSPLHF.

For this clone: One end of the junction fails to match germline, which may point to a read error. The chain joins TRBV7-2 to TRBJ2-5; D remains ambiguous. This CDR3 is 14 amino acids long. The germline V gene has CDR1 SGHTA and CDR2 FQGNSA. CDR3 amino acids: CASSLSDAGPPRNF. In nucleotides, the CDR3 is TGTGCCAGCAGCTTAAGTGACGCTGGGCCCCCCCGGAACTTC.

The genes are TRBV29-1 and TRBJ2-5; TRBD2 agrees at 10 bases. CDR1 is SQVTM, CDR2 ANQGSEA, per germline. Unmatched junction bases numbered 12, after V lost 1 base and J lost 1 base. CDR3 size: 18 residues. The CDR3 here is CSVEGLPVQRGGQETQYF. The CDR3 coding sequence is TGCAGCGTTGAAGGGCTTCCGGTCCAGCGGGGGGGCCAAGAGACCCAGTACTTC.

The chain carries TRBV27 and TRBJ2-5; no definite D call. CDR3 length: 11 amino acids. Germline V gives CDR1 MNHEY, CDR2 SMNVEV (reference sequence). V was cut by 6 bases and J by 4 bases, with 6 bases left in between. In DNA form, the CDR3 reads TGTGCCAGCAGGTCCTCAGAGACCCAGTACTTC. Translation: CASRSSETQYF.

This clone was detected once. V gene TRBV19 combines with J gene TRBJ1-6; no definite D call. The V end was cut by 3 bases, the J end by 0 bases, with 21 bases between. In germline, CDR1 is LNHDA, CDR2 SQIVND (reference sequence). There are 20 residues in the CDR3. The CDR3 DNA is TGTGCCAGTAGTATGGCTGGGCCTGCGTGGGGTAGCTCCTATAATTCACCCCTCCACTTT. Translated, it gives CASSMAGPAWGSSYNSPLHF.

The V and J genes are TRBV6-2 or TRBV6-3 and TRBJ1-3; TRBD1 agrees at 10 bases. Trimming took 6 bases from V and 6 from J; bases not matched to a gene: 11. The germline CDR1 and CDR2 sequences are MNHEY and SVGEGT. The CDR3 sequence is 16 residues long. This CDR3 is CASSPTGTGDENTIYF. The DNA of the CDR3 is TGTGCCAGCAGCCCAACCGGGACAGGGGACGAAAACACCATATATTTT.

The V and J genes are TRBV28 and TRBJ1-1, with TRBD1 as a possible D gene (5 bases). Germline loops: CDR1 MDHEN, CDR2 SYDVKM. Trimming removed 5 bases from V and 5 bases from J, with 12 bases in between. This CDR3 has 13 residues. The CDR3: CASSLGTETEAFF. CDR3 sequence (DNA): TGTGCCAGCAGTCTCGGGACCGAGACTGAAGCTTTCTTT. Variable domain in full (rest from reference TRBV28 and TRBJ1-1): DVKVTQSSRYLVKRTGEKVFLECVQDMDHENMFWYRQDPGLGLRLIYFSYDVKMKEKGDIPEGYSVSREKKERFSLILESASTNQTSMYLCASSLGTETEAFFGQGTRLTVV.

This clone was detected only once. The V call is TRBV14, the J call TRBJ1-4; D is unresolved. The CDR3 has 13 residues. The V end lost 5 bases, the J end lost 4 bases, and 8 bases lay between the germline ends. Germline V gene sequence: CDR1 SGHDN, CDR2 FVKESK. CDR3 sequence (DNA): TGTGCCAGCAGCGGAGGCCTTAATGAAAAACTGTTTTTT. Translated: CASSGGLNEKLFF. Together with reference TRBV14 and TRBJ1-4, the CDR3 gives the full variable domain: EAGVTQFPSHSVIEKGQTVTLRCDPISGHDNLYWYRRVMGKEIKFLLHFVKESKQDESGMPNNRFLAERTGGTYSTLKVQPAELEDSGVYFCASSGGLNEKLFFGSGTQLSVL.

The rearrangement links TRBV24-1 to TRBJ2-7; no firm D call. V was pared by 12 bases and J by 3 bases, with 5 bases between. This CDR3 is 9 amino acids long. Per germline, CDR1 KGHDR and CDR2 SFDVKD. CDR3 nucleotide sequence: TGTGCCGAGAACTACGAGCAGTACTTC. Its protein product is CAENYEQYF.

This rearrangement joins TRBV5-1 to TRBJ2-3, with a possible D match to TRBD2 (5 bases). V was clipped by 8 bases and J by 3 bases, with 10 bases between them. Germline CDR1 is SGHRS and CDR2 is YFSETQ. The CDR3 runs 12 residues. The CDR3 is CASSGETDTQYF. CDR3 nucleotide sequence: TGCGCCAGTTCCGGGGAGACAGATACGCAGTATTTT.

The J gene is TRBJ2-7, the V gene TRBV13, with 9 bases identical to TRBD2. CDR1 is PRHDT and CDR2 is FYEKMQ in the germline V gene (reference sequence). V lost 5 bases and J lost 3; bases outside the gene matches: 8. The CDR3 totals 15 residues. CDR3: CASSPRGAGGYEQYF. Written as DNA, the CDR3 is TGTGCCAGCAGCCCCAGGGGAGCGGGGGGCTACGAGCAGTACTTC.

The chain carries TRBV12-1 and TRBJ2-7; TRBD1, the table's D call, was not compared with the DNA. TRBV12-1 is deemed a pseudogene. The CDR3 loop spans 15 amino acids. CDR3 sequence reads: CASSPPPCRDYEQYF. CDR3 bases: TGTGCCAGCAGCCCACCCCCCTGCAGGGACTACGAGCAGTACTTC.

This chain links TRBV7-3 with TRBJ2-4; the match to TRBD1 covers 8 bases. The germline CDR1 and CDR2 sequences are SGHTA and FQGTGA. The length of the CDR3 is 14 residues. V lost 3 bases to trimming and J lost 8 bases; unmatched junction nucleotides: 6. The chain's CDR3 is CASSFQPGQDIQYF. For the CDR3, the DNA is TGTGCCAGCAGCTTCCAACCGGGACAGGACATTCAGTACTTC.

This rearrangement joins TRBV4-3 to TRBJ1-2, with 7 bases fitting TRBD1. J was trimmed by 4 bases and V by 0 bases; bases with no gene match: 5. The CDR3 contains 15 residues. Germline CDR1 is LGHNA and CDR2 is YSLEER. CDR3 region: CASSQDEGASYGYTF. Here the CDR3 DNA reads TGCGCCAGCAGCCAAGATGAGGGGGCGAGCTATGGCTACACCTTC.

This clone was detected only once. V usage is TRBV19 and J usage is TRBJ1-1, with 8 bases identical to TRBD1. The CDR3 runs 15 residues. Germline lookup yields CDR1 LNHDA and CDR2 SQIVND (reference sequence). V dropped 8 bases and J dropped 1; count of bases not matched to a gene: 9. Here the CDR3 DNA reads TGTGCCAGTTTAGCCCGGACAGGGACGAACACTGAAGCTTTCTTT. Translation: CASLARTGTNTEAFF.

About this clone itself: No DNA is shown, since the ends of the CDR3 on it are uncertain; the CDR3 is the one TCRdb lists. This chain uses TRBV5-6 with TRBJ2-6; the DNA was not used to check the table's D call, TRBD2. The CDR3 is 14 amino acids long, termini counted. Germline CDR1 is SGHDT and CDR2 is YYEEEE. CDR3: CASSFGSGANVLTF.

This clone was seen only a few times. The chain joins TRBV19 to TRBJ1-5; 9 bases are shared with TRBD1. This CDR3 contains 14 residues. The germline gives CDR1 LNHDA, CDR2 SQIVND (reference sequence). After removal of 6 bases from V and 6 bases from J, the junction contained 6 bases not matched to a gene. This CDR3 reads CASSRDRESQPQHF. CDR3 in DNA: TGTGCCAGTAGCCGGGACAGGGAGAGTCAGCCCCAGCATTTT.

The gene calls are TRBV2 and TRBJ2-2; D is possibly TRBD1 (5 bases). The CDR3 spans 14 residues. V lost 7 bases, J lost 2 bases, and 11 bases lay in between. Germline assignment: CDR1 SNHLY and CDR2 FYNNEI. The CDR3: CASMKTVNTGELFF. The CDR3 region has the DNA TGTGCCAGCATGAAGACAGTTAACACCGGGGAGCTGTTTTTT.

Comments on this clone: At one boundary the junction diverges from the germline segment, which might be a read error. The genes are TRBV20-1 and TRBJ2-7, with TRBD1 matching 7 bases. Germline V gene lookup returns CDR1 DFQATT and CDR2 SNEGSKA (reference sequence). The CDR3 contains 11 residues. CDR3 in amino acids: CSASRNRGRFF. CDR3 DNA: TGCAGTGCTAGTCGGAACAGGGGACGATTCTTC.

This chain joins TRBV11-3 and TRBJ2-7; 7 positions agree with TRBD1. This CDR3 contains 15 residues. V gave up 3 bases and J gave up 3 bases; unmatched junction bases: 8. Germline V gene lookup returns CDR1 SGHNT and CDR2 YENEEA. CDR3 nucleotides: TGTGCCAGCAGCTTCCGGGACAGACAAGACTACGAGCAGTACTTC. Protein sequence: CASSFRDRQDYEQYF.

The DNA of the CDR3 is TGTGCCACCAGCCCGACAGGGGCAGTTGCCCTCTATGGCTACACCTTC. Translation: CATSPTGAVALYGYTF. The chain uses TRBV24-1 and TRBJ1-2, with 8 bases lining up with TRBD1. V shed 7 bases, J shed 4 bases, and the junction held 13 bases outside the gene matches. This CDR3 spans 16 amino acids. The V gene's germline CDR1 is KGHDR and CDR2 SFDVKD.

The gene calls are TRBV4-1 and TRBJ2-2; a possible D gene is TRBD2 (5 bases). From germline, CDR1 is MGHRA and CDR2 YSYEKL. Trimming took 1 base from V and 7 from J, leaving 16 bases between them. The CDR3 totals 16 residues. This chain's CDR3 is CASSQALGGLGGELFF. For the CDR3, the DNA is TGCGCCAGCAGCCAAGCTTTAGGAGGTCTCGGCGGGGAGCTGTTTTTT.

The chain recombines TRBV27 with TRBJ2-7; D not resolved. The CDR3 is 14 amino acids. Trimming cost V 4 bases and J 2 bases, with 12 bases left between them. The V gene's germline CDR1 is MNHEY and CDR2 SMNVEV (reference sequence). The CDR3 protein is CASSSSNLPYEQYF. The DNA for the CDR3 is TGTGCCAGCAGTTCGTCCAATCTTCCCTACGAGCAGTACTTC.